The next 26 T cell receptor beta chains were all read from a single sample in a study of blood T cell repertoires in COVID-19. Assay: immunoSEQ multiplex PCR; the TCRdb copy retains only in-frame clones and omits some. The sample includes over 85,000 clones, 87% of them seen just once. The specimen was peripheral blood. These receptors all come from a woman of 80 years or more with acute or convalescent COVID-19.

This chain connects TRBV5-1 to TRBJ2-3, with a tentative D call TRBD1 (6 bases). V was pared by 0 bases and J by 0 bases, with 14 bases between. From germline, CDR1 is SGHRS and CDR2 YFSETQ. This CDR3 comprises 17 residues. The DNA of the CDR3 is TGCGCCAGCAGCTTGGTCCCGGGACAAAGAAGCACAGATACGCAGTATTTT. Its protein is CASSLVPGQRSTDTQYF.

In its sample, this clone was seen a few times. The chain couples TRBV7-2 to TRBJ2-1, with D maybe TRBD1 (6 bases). Germline-derived CDR1 and CDR2 are SGHTA and FQGNSA. The CDR3 has 11 amino acids. The V end lost 5 bases, the J end lost 10 bases, and 9 bases lay between the germline ends. CDR3 sequence (DNA): TGTGCCAGCAGCCAGGGGACGGAGCAGTTCTTC. This gives the protein CASSQGTEQFF.

This clone occurred once. This rearrangement joins TRBV7-8 to TRBJ2-5; D is uncertain. CDR3 length: 14 amino acids. Per germline, CDR1 SGHVS and CDR2 FQNEAQ. Trimming left V 5 bases short and J 2 bases short, with 12 bases between. The CDR3 here is CASSPDSLQETQYF. The CDR3 DNA reads TGTGCCAGCAGCCCTGACTCTCTTCAAGAGACCCAGTACTTC.

V gene TRBV10-1 combines with J gene TRBJ2-1, with 8 nucleotides matching TRBD1. The V gene's germline CDR1 is WNHNN and CDR2 SYGVQD (reference sequence). J was trimmed by 7 bases and V by 4 bases; bases with no gene match: 3. The CDR3 spans 13 residues. The DNA for the CDR3 is TGCGCCAGCAGTGGGACAGGGTGGAATGAGCAGTTCTTC. Translation: CASSGTGWNEQFF.

The genes are TRBV2 and TRBJ1-3; D perhaps matches TRBD1 (5 bases). With 8 bases removed from V and 4 bases from J, the gap between germline ends came to 12 bases. From germline, CDR1 is SNHLY and CDR2 FYNNEI. The CDR3 is 13 residues long. The DNA of the CDR3 is TGTGCCAGCGCAGGCCCAGGGGGAAACACCATATATTTT. Translating it yields CASAGPGGNTIYF.

This sequence joins TRBV11-2 and TRBJ1-1; D is unclear. V shed 5 bases and J shed 4 bases, with 11 bases lying between them. This CDR3 is 13 amino acids long. Germline-derived CDR1 and CDR2 are SGHAT and FQNNGV. CDR3 nucleotide sequence: TGTGCCAGCAGCCCCAACCCGGGCACTGAAGCTTTCTTT. It translates to CASSPNPGTEAFF.

This chain links TRBV5-6 with TRBJ2-3, with TRBD1 identical over 8 bases. Losses at the gene ends were 4 bases for V and 8 bases for J; bases not matched to a gene: 9. The CDR3 loop spans 14 amino acids. CDR1 SGHDT and CDR2 YYEEEE come from the germline V gene. CDR3 coding DNA: TGTGCCAGCAGCACCCGGGACAGGACGGCTACGCAGTATTTT. It codes for CASSTRDRTATQYF.

The chain couples TRBV19 to TRBJ2-2; a weak D match, TRBD2 (5 bases). The V and J ends lost 7 bases and 6 bases respectively, with 6 bases between them. Germline CDR1 is LNHDA and CDR2 is SQIVND (reference sequence). The length of the CDR3 is 11 residues. The CDR3 protein is CASKAAGELFF. The CDR3 DNA reads TGTGCCAGTAAAGCGGCCGGGGAGCTGTTTTTT.

J is TRBJ1-6 and V is TRBV4-1, with a possible D match to TRBD1 (5 bases). The CDR3 consists of 18 residues. The germline CDR1 and CDR2 sequences are MGHRA and YSYEKL. The V gene lost 0 bases and the J gene lost 6 bases, with 18 bases spanning the gap. The CDR3 sequence is CASSQDWGMGGINSPLHF. In nucleotides, the CDR3 is TGCGCCAGCAGCCAAGATTGGGGGATGGGGGGGATTAATTCACCCCTCCACTTT.

The rearrangement uses TRBV28 and TRBJ2-5, with 7 bases aligning to TRBD1. V lost 5 bases and J lost 2; bases outside the gene matches: 8. From germline, CDR1 is MDHEN and CDR2 SYDVKM. The CDR3 loop spans 15 amino acids. CDR3 loop: CASSRYRDSQETQYF. In DNA, the CDR3 is TGTGCCAGCAGTCGGTACCGGGACAGTCAAGAGACCCAGTACTTC.

This clone appeared a single time. The chain is built from TRBV5-6 and TRBJ1-2; 10 nucleotides align to TRBD1. CDR1 is SGHDT, CDR2 YYEEEE, per germline. V shed 3 bases, J shed 2 bases, and the junction held 7 bases outside the gene matches. This CDR3 has 16 residues. CDR3 amino acids: CASSWRPGQGNYGYTF. In nucleotides, the CDR3 is TGTGCCAGCAGCTGGAGACCGGGACAGGGGAACTATGGCTACACCTTC.

This chain connects TRBV2 to TRBJ2-1, with 8 nucleotides matching TRBD1. The J segment lost 7 bases and the V segment lost 5 bases, leaving 4 bases of the junction unmatched. This CDR3 is 13 amino acids long. Germline V gene lookup returns CDR1 SNHLY and CDR2 FYNNEI. CDR3 in amino acids: CASSKDRANEQFF. CDR3 sequence (DNA): TGTGCCAGCAGTAAGGACAGGGCAAATGAGCAGTTCTTC. The whole variable domain, filled in from reference TRBV2 and TRBJ2-1, reads EPEVTQTPSHQVTQMGQEVILRCVPISNHLYFYWYRQILGQKVEFLVSFYNNEISEKSEIFDDQFSVERPDGSNFTLKIRSTKLEDSAMYFCASSKDRANEQFFGPGTRLTVL.

This clone was counted only a few times. The V and J genes are TRBV9 and TRBJ2-5, with 13 bases lining up with TRBD2. The CDR3 is made up of 15 amino acids. J gave up 2 bases and V 5 bases, and 3 bases lay outside the gene matches. Germline lookup yields CDR1 SGDLS and CDR2 YYNGEE. The CDR3 bases are TGTGCCAGCAGTACTAGCGGGAGGGCGCAAGAGACCCAGTACTTC. It specifies CASSTSGRAQETQYF.

This clone has just one count. J is TRBJ1-1 and V is TRBV19; no clear D. The ends were cut back, 3 bases at V and 0 bases at J, with 29 bases in the middle. CDR1 and CDR2 (germline): LNHDA, SQIVND (reference sequence). The CDR3 has 21 amino acids. CDR3 sequence (DNA): TGTGCCAGTAGTATGTCCTCCGGACTCACCCTGGGTACTTCACTGAACACTGAAGCTTTCTTT. Protein sequence: CASSMSSGLTLGTSLNTEAFF. The variable domain in full, completed from reference TRBV19 and TRBJ1-1, reads DGGITQSPKYLFRKEGQNVTLSCEQNLNHDAMYWYRQDPGQGLRLIYYSQIVNDFQKGDIAEGYSVSREKKESFPLTVTSAQKNPTAFYLCASSMSSGLTLGTSLNTEAFFGQGTRLTVV.

The V gene is TRBV9, the J gene TRBJ2-2; 11 bases align to TRBD2. Germline CDR1 SGDLS, CDR2 YYNGEE. V dropped 2 bases and J dropped 6; count of bases not matched to a gene: 6. The CDR3 length is 16 residues. DNA for the CDR3: TGTGCCAGCAGCGTGGGAACTAGCGGGAGTCCCGGGGAGCTGTTTTTT. It specifies CASSVGTSGSPGELFF. Looking up the rest from reference TRBV9 and TRBJ2-2 gives the full variable domain: DSGVTQTPKHLITATGQRVTLRCSPRSGDLSVYWYQQSLDQGLQFLIQYYNGEERAKGNILERFSAQQFPDLHSELNLSSLELGDSALYFCASSVGTSGSPGELFFGEGSRLTVL.

The rearrangement joins TRBV7-2 to TRBJ2-1, with TRBD2 matching over 7 bases. The CDR3 totals 15 residues. The V gene's germline CDR1 is SGHTA and CDR2 FQGNSA. J was trimmed by 0 bases and V by 4 bases; bases with no gene match: 3. The CDR3 DNA follows: TGTGCCAGCAGCTCGCAGCGGGGCTCCTACAATGAGCAGTTCTTC. It yields the protein CASSSQRGSYNEQFF. Using reference TRBV7-2 and TRBJ2-1 for the parts outside the CDR3, the full variable domain is GAGVSQSPSNKVTEKGKDVELRCDPISGHTALYWYRQSLGQGLEFLIYFQGNSAPDKSGLPSDRFSAERTGGSVSTLTIQRTQQEDSAVYLCASSSQRGSYNEQFFGPGTRLTVL.

V and J are TRBV5-1 and TRBJ1-2; 7 nucleotides align to TRBD1. Germline loops: CDR1 SGHRS, CDR2 YFSETQ. The CDR3 totals 15 residues. Unmatched junction bases numbered 10, after V lost 0 bases and J lost 8 bases. CDR3 amino acids: CASSLEGGQVDGYTF. CDR3 in DNA: TGCGCCAGCAGCTTGGAAGGTGGACAGGTGGACGGCTACACCTTC.

This clone was counted a single time. The sample carries other DNA sequences with the same CDR3. This chain uses TRBV6-5 with TRBJ1-4; 7 nucleotides agree with TRBD1. CDR1 MNHEY and CDR2 SVGAGI come from the germline V gene. J gave up 2 bases and V 0 bases, and 0 bases lay outside the gene matches. This CDR3 region has 15 residues. CDR3 protein: CASSYSGGTNEKLFF. The CDR3 nucleotides are TGTGCCAGCAGTTACTCAGGGGGCACTAATGAAAAACTGTTTTTT.

This rearrangement joins TRBV5-1 to TRBJ2-1, with 9 bases lining up with TRBD2. Trimming at V came to 0 bases and at J to 5 bases, leaving 9 bases not matched to a gene. Germline V CDR1 and CDR2: SGHRS, YFSETQ. The CDR3 is 17 amino acids. The CDR3 region is CASSLVLAGFGDNEQFF. CDR3 nucleotides: TGCGCCAGCAGCTTGGTGCTAGCGGGATTTGGGGACAATGAGCAGTTCTTC.

This chain uses TRBV19 with TRBJ1-2; 8 nucleotides match TRBD1. Germline lookup yields CDR1 LNHDA and CDR2 SQIVND (reference sequence). Losses at the gene ends were 3 bases for V and 6 bases for J; bases not matched to a gene: 3. The CDR3 spans 13 residues. The CDR3 is CASSIGQGHGYTF. DNA of the CDR3: TGTGCCAGTAGTATTGGACAGGGCCATGGCTACACCTTC.

This clone came up a few times. The rearrangement uses TRBV5-6 and TRBJ1-6; 9 nucleotides agree with TRBD1. The CDR3 has 15 amino acids. Unmatched junction bases numbered 5, after V lost 4 bases and J lost 6 bases. Looked up from germline, CDR1 is SGHDT and CDR2 is YYEEEE. In DNA, the CDR3 is TGTGCCAGCAGCCTGTTGGGACAGGGTAATTCACCCCTCCACTTT. It codes for CASSLLGQGNSPLHF.

This chain joins TRBV2 and TRBJ1-5; D call uncertain. CDR1 and CDR2 from the germline V gene are SNHLY and FYNNEI. V lost 5 bases and J lost 4, with 12 bases in between. CDR3 length: 14 amino acids. Here the CDR3 DNA reads TGTGCCAGCAGTAACTCCGGAGGGAATCAGCCCCAGCATTTT. Encoded protein: CASSNSGGNQPQHF.

The chain joins TRBV19 to TRBJ1-1; D unclear. The ends were cut back, 3 bases at V and 1 base at J, with 6 bases in the middle. There are 13 residues in the CDR3. CDR1 is LNHDA and CDR2 is SQIVND in the germline V gene (reference sequence). CDR3 in amino acids: CASSMRANTEAFF. The CDR3 DNA follows: TGTGCCAGTAGTATGAGGGCGAACACTGAAGCTTTCTTT.

This clone was seen a handful of times. The chain recombines TRBV7-3 with TRBJ2-2; tentative D call: TRBD2 (5 bases). The CDR3 runs 15 residues. Trimming took off 1 base at V and 1 base at J, with 7 bases between the two ends. Germline lookup yields CDR1 SGHTA and CDR2 FQGTGA. CDR3 region: CASSLIGGNTGELFF. The CDR3 nucleotides are TGTGCCAGCAGCTTAATCGGAGGGAACACCGGGGAGCTGTTTTTT. The full variable domain, rest sourced from reference TRBV7-3 and TRBJ2-2, is GAGVSQTPSNKVTEKGKYVELRCDPISGHTALYWYRQSLGQGPEFLIYFQGTGAADDSGLPNDRFFAVRPEGSVSTLKIQRTERGDSAVYLCASSLIGGNTGELFFGEGSRLTVL.

V gene TRBV19 combines with J gene TRBJ1-1; 7 bases agree with TRBD1. This CDR3 has 12 amino acids. Germline V gene data show CDR1 as LNHDA and CDR2 as SQIVND (reference sequence). The ends lost 9 bases at V and 1 base at J; junction bases unmatched: 2. The CDR3 DNA is TGTGCCAGACAGGGGACGAACACTGAAGCTTTCTTT. This sequence encodes CARQGTNTEAFF.

This chain links TRBV4-1 with TRBJ2-7; a weak D match, TRBD2 (5 bases). With 4 bases removed from V and 2 bases from J, the gap between germline ends came to 15 bases. CDR3 length: 15 residues. Germline V gene data show CDR1 as MGHRA and CDR2 as YSYEKL. The CDR3 here is CASSLREGLAYEQYF. The CDR3 coding sequence is TGCGCCAGCAGCCTCCGGGAAGGGTTGGCCTACGAGCAGTACTTC.